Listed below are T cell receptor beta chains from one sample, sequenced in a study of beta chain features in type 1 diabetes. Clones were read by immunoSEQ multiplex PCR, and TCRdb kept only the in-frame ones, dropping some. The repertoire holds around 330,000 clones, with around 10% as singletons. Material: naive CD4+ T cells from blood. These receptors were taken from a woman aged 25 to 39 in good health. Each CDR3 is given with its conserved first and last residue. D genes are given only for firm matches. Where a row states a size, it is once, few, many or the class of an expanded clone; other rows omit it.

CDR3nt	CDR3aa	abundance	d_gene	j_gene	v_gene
TGTGCCAGCACCAGGGAGGGAGGTCCCTACGAGCAGTACTTC	CASTREGGPYEQYF	few	TRBD2	TRBJ2-7	TRBV2
TGTGCCACCAGCAGAGCACGGGTTTGGAGCGATGAGCAGTTCTTC	CATSRARVWSDEQFF	.	.	TRBJ2-1	TRBV15
TGTGCCAGTACGGCAGAGGGCTCCGGGGCCAACGTCCTGACTTTC	CASTAEGSGANVLTF	few	.	TRBJ2-6	TRBV19
TGTGCCAGCAGTTCCGCCGGGACTAGCTCCTACGAGCAGTACTTC	CASSSAGTSSYEQYF	few	TRBD2	TRBJ2-7	TRBV28
TGTGCCAGCAGCTTAGCGGTAGCGGGGGGGGCCTACGAGCAGTACTTC	CASSLAVAGGAYEQYF	.	TRBD2	TRBJ2-7	TRBV7-8
TGTGCCAGCAGTTTAGGTGGACTAGCGGGATACAATGAGCAGTTCTTC	CASSLGGLAGYNEQFF	few	TRBD2	TRBJ2-1	TRBV25-1
TGTGCCATCAGGACAGGGTCAGCCGGGGAGCTGTTTTTT	CAIRTGSAGELFF	.	TRBD1	TRBJ2-2	TRBV10-3
TGTGCCAGCAGCGTTGTAGCGGGAGAGAGAAATGAGCAGTTCTTC	CASSVVAGERNEQFF	once	TRBD2	TRBJ2-1	TRBV9
TGTGCCAGCAGCGCGACGGGGGAGGGGTCGAATGAGCAGTTCTTC	CASSATGEGSNEQFF	few	TRBD2	TRBJ2-1	TRBV5-4
TGTGCCAGCTCACCAGTCAGCTACGAGCAGTACTTC	CASSPVSYEQYF	.	.	TRBJ2-7	TRBV18
TGTGCCAGCAGCTCCCAGGGTAAGCCCAATTCCAATGAGCAGTTCTTC	CASSSQGKPNSNEQFF	few	.	TRBJ2-1	TRBV7-3
TGTGCCAGCAGCGTAACAGCGGGAGTGGTAGATACGCAGTATTTT	CASSVTAGVVDTQYF	few	TRBD2	TRBJ2-3	TRBV9
TGTGCCAGCAGCTTAGATCTAGCCCCGGGGGATACGCAGTATTTT	CASSLDLAPGDTQYF	few	.	TRBJ2-3	TRBV7-9
TGTGCCAGCAGCCCCCGGGACAGGGGTTCGGAGACCCAGTACTTC	CASSPRDRGSETQYF	few	TRBD1	TRBJ2-5	TRBV11-2
TGTGCCAGCAGTCAGGGACTAGCGATCTACAATGAGCAGTTCTTC	CASSQGLAIYNEQFF	.	TRBD2	TRBJ2-1	TRBV6-5
TGTGCCAGCAGTGGAAAAGCGGACCGGCACACTGAAGCTTTCTTT	CASSGKADRHTEAFF	few	.	TRBJ1-1	TRBV2
TGTGCCAGCAGGTGGACTAGCGGGCCTACACAAGAGACCCAGTACTTC	CASRWTSGPTQETQYF	few	TRBD2	TRBJ2-5	TRBV7-2
TGCAGTGCTACCGACAGGATTGAGCAGTTCTTC	CSATDRIEQFF	few	.	TRBJ2-1	TRBV20-1
TGCGCCAGCAGCTTAGCGGGAACGGGGTCAGAGACCCAGTACTTC	CASSLAGTGSETQYF	.	TRBD2	TRBJ2-5	TRBV5-1
TGCAGCGGGGGAGAGCTAGCGGGATACGAGCAGTACTTC	CSGGELAGYEQYF	.	TRBD2	TRBJ2-7	TRBV29-1
TGCGCCAGCAGCCTGGGACTAGCGGGAGAAGAGACCCAGTACTTC	CASSLGLAGEETQYF	few	TRBD2	TRBJ2-5	TRBV5-1
TGTGCCAGCAGCTTAGGGGGCACTAGCGGGAGTCAGCAGTACTTC	CASSLGGTSGSQQYF	few	TRBD2	TRBJ2-7	TRBV7-2